The rows below give T cell receptor beta chains drawn from one sample of a study of blood T cells in healthy people across ages. TCRdb fed the 5' RACE reads into MiXCR, producing one record per CDR3 protein. The repertoire holds about 1 million distinct CDR3 sequences, with almost 25% as singletons. This sample also appeared in a second study, on T cells of mothers and their children.

Sample: blood. The receptors stem from a girl aged 2 to 9 in good health. Both conserved end residues are part of each CDR3. The D gene is left open where the match is weak. Part of the rows lack a size; the others show once, few, many or a class for expanded clones.

clone_size j_call d_call v_call cdr3_nt cdr3_aa
few TRBJ1-5 . TRBV6-5 TGTGCCAGCAGTCCGACAGGTACTTCCAATCAGCCCCAGCATTTT CASSPTGTSNQPQHF
. TRBJ1-1 . TRBV7-9 TGTGCCAGCAGCTTCCGGGCCTCAAACACTGAAGCTTTCTTT CASSFRASNTEAFF
. TRBJ1-3 TRBD1 TRBV4-1 TGCGCCAGCAGCCAATACAGGGGAAGGTCTGGAAACACCATATATTTT CASSQYRGRSGNTIYF
. TRBJ2-7 TRBD2 TRBV6-6 TGTGCCAGCAGTACTAGGGAGAAGCGGGGGGACTACGAGCAGTACTTC CASSTREKRGDYEQYF
. TRBJ1-5 . TRBV20-1 TGCAGTGCTAGAGCCGAGGGGCTAGGAAATCAGCCCCAGCATTTT CSARAEGLGNQPQHF
many TRBJ2-3 TRBD2 TRBV4-2 TGTGCCAGCAGCCAAGTAACTAGCGGGGAGGCAGATACGCAGTATTTT CASSQVTSGEADTQYF
few TRBJ2-7 TRBD1 TRBV2 TGTGCCAGCAGTGATTCCGGGACAGGGCACGAGCAGTACTTC CASSDSGTGHEQYF
few TRBJ2-7 . TRBV5-1 TGCGCCAGCAGCTTCTCATGGCAGGAGATCTACGAGCAGTACTTC CASSFSWQEIYEQYF
. TRBJ1-4 TRBD1 TRBV5-1 TGCGCCAGCAGCTCCACCGGGACAGAAGCTGAAAAACTGTTTTTT CASSSTGTEAEKLFF
. TRBJ2-1 TRBD2 TRBV6-6 TGTGCCAGCAGTTACACGGGACTAGCTGACAATGAGCAGTTCTTC CASSYTGLADNEQFF
. TRBJ2-3 . TRBV4-3 TGCGCCAGCAGCCAAGACTCTAGCTACTGGGCAGATACGCAGTATTTT CASSQDSSYWADTQYF